This T cell receptor beta chain derives from a study of vaccination effects on CD4 cells after COVID-19. On this clone itself: Its specificity is not known.

TCRdb's copy holds only in-frame clones and misses some; the assay was immunoSEQ multiplex PCR. The profile shows about 24,000 clones, about three quarters of them singletons. Ahead of sequencing, the ViraFEST assay grew antigen-specific CD4+ T cells using viral peptide pools. Once cultured for 10 to 11 days, the cells underwent separation to obtain CD4+ T cells. All study participants received two doses of BNT162b2 or mRNA-1273 vaccine. The V end lost 6 bases, the J end lost 4 bases, and 24 bases lay between the germline ends. The CDR3 loop spans 17 amino acids. Germline V gene data show CDR1 as ENHRY and CDR2 as SYGVKD.

The rearrangement joins TRBV10-3 to TRBJ1-2; D possibly corresponds to TRBD1 (5 bases). The sequence was obtained from a human donor who received a COVID-19 vaccine. The sample here was CD4+ T cells from PBMCs cultured with HCoV-NL63 spike peptides, taken after COVID-19 vaccination. CDR3 bases: TGTGCCATCAGCGGTAACCTCCTAGGGGCCGCCTCCTATGGCTACACCTTC. Translating gives CAISGNLLGAASYGYTF.